This TCR beta chain was profiled in a study of control samples from healthy donors and cancer patients. The CDR3 length is 14 residues. After removal of 2 bases from V and 4 bases from J, the junction contained 5 bases not matched to a gene. CDR1 SNHLY and CDR2 FYNNEI come from the germline V gene. Clones were sequenced by immunoSEQ multiplex PCR, and TCRdb holds only the in-frame ones, with some missing. The sample holds approximately 150,000 clones, 85% to 90% seen once. Sequencing was carried out using PBMCs. V is TRBV2 and J is TRBJ2-7; 7 nucleotides match TRBD1. The origin of this receptor is a man aged 50 to 60 with head and neck cancer. In nucleotides, the CDR3 is TGTGCCAGCAGTGAACGGGACAGAGAATACGAGCAGTACTTC. Protein sequence: CASSERDREYEQYF. The variable domain in full, completed from reference TRBV2 and TRBJ2-7, reads EPEVTQTPSHQVTQMGQEVILRCVPISNHLYFYWYRQILGQKVEFLVSFYNNEISEKSEIFDDQFSVERPDGSNFTLKIRSTKLEDSAMYFCASSERDREYEQYFGPGTRLTVT.